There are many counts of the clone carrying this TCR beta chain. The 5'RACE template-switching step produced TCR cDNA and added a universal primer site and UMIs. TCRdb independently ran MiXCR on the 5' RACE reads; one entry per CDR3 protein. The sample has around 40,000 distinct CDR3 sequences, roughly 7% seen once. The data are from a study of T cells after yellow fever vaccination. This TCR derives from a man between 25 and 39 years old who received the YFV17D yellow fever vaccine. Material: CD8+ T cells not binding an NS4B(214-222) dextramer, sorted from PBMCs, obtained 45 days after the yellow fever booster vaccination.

This chain's CDR3 is CASSSGPYTGELFF. The CDR3 DNA is TGTGCCAGCAGTAGTGGACCTTACACCGGGGAGCTGTTTTTT. The chain uses TRBV2 and TRBJ2-2; D unclear. Germline values: CDR1 SNHLY, CDR2 FYNNEI. CDR3 size: 14 residues. Trimming stripped 5 bases from V and 3 bases from J, with 10 bases between.